Sequencing of this T cell receptor beta chain was carried out in a study of early T cells in non-severe SARS-CoV-2 infection. The protocol attached unique molecular identifiers to individual cDNA molecules. TCRdb processed the 5' RACE reads anew with MiXCR; each CDR3 protein has one entry. The data contain some 45,000 distinct CDR3 sequences, approximately 5.9% of them singletons. This clonotype was found many times. CDR1 is MNHNS, CDR2 SASEGT, per germline. V lost 7 bases and J lost 1, with 4 bases in between. The CDR3 runs to 11 residues. The clonotype comes from an adult who was a healthcare worker with PCR-confirmed SARS-CoV-2 infection or an uninfected control (not recorded which). The chain uses TRBV6-1 and TRBJ1-1; D uncertain. The source material was whole blood, sampled at baseline. The CDR3 sequence: CASNRNTEAFF. The CDR3 bases are TGTGCCAGCAATAGGAACACTGAAGCTTTCTTT.